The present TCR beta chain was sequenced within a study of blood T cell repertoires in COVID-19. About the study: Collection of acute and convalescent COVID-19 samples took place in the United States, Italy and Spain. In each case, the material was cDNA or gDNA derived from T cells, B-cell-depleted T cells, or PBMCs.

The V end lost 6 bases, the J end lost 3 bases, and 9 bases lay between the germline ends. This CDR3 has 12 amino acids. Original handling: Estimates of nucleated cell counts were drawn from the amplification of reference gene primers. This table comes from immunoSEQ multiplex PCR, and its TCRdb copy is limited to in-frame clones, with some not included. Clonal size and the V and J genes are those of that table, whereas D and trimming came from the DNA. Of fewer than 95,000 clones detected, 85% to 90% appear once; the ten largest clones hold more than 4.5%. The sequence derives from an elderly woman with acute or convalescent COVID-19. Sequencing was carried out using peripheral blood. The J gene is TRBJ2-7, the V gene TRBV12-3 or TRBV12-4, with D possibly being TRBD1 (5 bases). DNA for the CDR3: TGTGCCAGCAGCCGGCAGGGCTACGAGCAGTACTTC. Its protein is CASSRQGYEQYF.